These T cell receptor beta chains were read from a single sample in a study of a mutant IDH1 vaccine in newly diagnosed glioma. TCRdb's table, derived via immunoSEQ multiplex PCR, lists solely in-frame clones and lacks some. The profile shows roughly 30,000 clones, around 82% of them singletons. Antigens for these TCRs are unknown. This specimen was PBMCs, taken from a glioma patient whose treatment included an IDH1 peptide vaccine. Receptors were obtained from a woman aged 40 to 50 with glioma. The CDR3 runs from the conserved cysteine through the conserved F or W. The order of the fields is J gene, D gene, V gene, CDR3 length, clone size, CDR3 DNA, CDR3 protein. D genes are given only for firm matches. Some rows mark clone size as missing; the rest say once, few, many or name a class of expanded clone.

j_gene: TRBJ2-7; d_gene: -; v_gene: TRBV2; len: 15; abundance: -; CDR3nt: TGTGCCAGCAGTGTCCTAGGCCGGTTTTCCTACGAGCAGTACTTC; CDR3aa: CASSVLGRFSYEQYF
j_gene: TRBJ2-7; d_gene: TRBD1; v_gene: TRBV5-4; len: 14; abundance: -; CDR3nt: TGTGCCAGCAGCCCTGGGACAGGCTCCTACGAGCAGTACTTC; CDR3aa: CASSPGTGSYEQYF
j_gene: TRBJ2-1; d_gene: -; v_gene: TRBV29-1; len: 12; abundance: -; CDR3nt: TGCAGCGTCGCCGCCCAAGGCAATGAGCAGTTCTTC; CDR3aa: CSVAAQGNEQFF
j_gene: TRBJ2-3; d_gene: TRBD2; v_gene: TRBV5-8; len: 17; abundance: -; CDR3nt: TGTGCCAGCAGCTTGGGCCTAGGAGCGGGGGGTACAGATACGCAGTATTTT; CDR3aa: CASSLGLGAGGTDTQYF
j_gene: TRBJ2-1; d_gene: TRBD1; v_gene: TRBV5-1; len: 16; abundance: -; CDR3nt: TGCGCCAGCAGCTCAGCTCCGGACAGGTCCCTGCATGAGCAGTTCTTC; CDR3aa: CASSSAPDRSLHEQFF
j_gene: TRBJ2-7; d_gene: -; v_gene: TRBV6-1; len: 12; abundance: few; CDR3nt: TGTGCCAGCAGTGAATTGACCTACGAGCAGTACTTC; CDR3aa: CASSELTYEQYF
j_gene: TRBJ1-2; d_gene: TRBD1; v_gene: TRBV5-1; len: 15; abundance: -; CDR3nt: TGCGCCAGCAGCCGCCGGGACAGGGATCTCTATGGCTACACCTTC; CDR3aa: CASSRRDRDLYGYTF
j_gene: TRBJ2-7; d_gene: -; v_gene: TRBV6-5; len: 14; abundance: -; CDR3nt: TGTGCCAGCAGTTACCTAGGGGACTCCTACGAGCAGTACTTC; CDR3aa: CASSYLGDSYEQYF
j_gene: TRBJ1-2; d_gene: TRBD1; v_gene: TRBV4-1; len: 15; abundance: -; CDR3nt: TGCGCCAGCAGCCAGCGAAATTGGGACAGTACGGGCTACACCTTC; CDR3aa: CASSQRNWDSTGYTF
j_gene: TRBJ2-5; d_gene: -; v_gene: TRBV5-4; len: 14; abundance: once; CDR3nt: TGTGCCAGCAGCTTGTTGTTGGGGGAGGAGACCCAGTACTTC; CDR3aa: CASSLLLGEETQYF
j_gene: TRBJ1-2; d_gene: -; v_gene: TRBV5-5; len: 14; abundance: -; CDR3nt: TGTGCCAGCAGCTTGGCGGCCGGGTCGCATGGCTACACCTTC; CDR3aa: CASSLAAGSHGYTF
j_gene: TRBJ2-1; d_gene: -; v_gene: TRBV6-1; len: 16; abundance: -; CDR3nt: TGTGCCAGCAGTGAAGTAAGTGGCGGGGCCTACAATGAGCAGTTCTTC; CDR3aa: CASSEVSGGAYNEQFF
j_gene: TRBJ1-1; d_gene: TRBD1; v_gene: TRBV10-3; len: 13; abundance: -; CDR3nt: TGTGCCACTCAGGGGGCAATGAACACTGAAGCTTTCTTT; CDR3aa: CATQGAMNTEAFF
j_gene: TRBJ2-1; d_gene: TRBD2; v_gene: TRBV4-2; len: 15; abundance: -; CDR3nt: TGTGCCAGCAGCCAAGGGGGAGCGGGGTACAATGAGCAGTTCTTC; CDR3aa: CASSQGGAGYNEQFF
j_gene: TRBJ1-1; d_gene: -; v_gene: TRBV2; len: 15; abundance: -; CDR3nt: TGTGCCAGCCGGGTGGTGGGGGCCTGGGGAACTGAAGCTTTCTTT; CDR3aa: CASRVVGAWGTEAFF
j_gene: TRBJ2-7; d_gene: -; v_gene: TRBV5-3; len: 13; abundance: once; CDR3nt: TGTGCCAGAAGCTTGGAGCAGGTATCCGAGCAGTACTTC; CDR3aa: CARSLEQVSEQYF
j_gene: TRBJ1-1; d_gene: -; v_gene: TRBV7-6; len: 15; abundance: -; CDR3nt: TGTGCCAGCAGCTTAGGTGGGCCCATGAACACTGAAGCTTTCTTT; CDR3aa: CASSLGGPMNTEAFF
j_gene: TRBJ2-5; d_gene: -; v_gene: TRBV7-9; len: 10; abundance: -; CDR3nt: TGTGCCAGCAGCTTTGAGACCCAGTACTTC; CDR3aa: CASSFETQYF
j_gene: TRBJ2-6; d_gene: -; v_gene: TRBV7-7; len: 15; abundance: -; CDR3nt: TGTGCTAGCAGCGACAGCCGCTCTGGGGCCAACGTCCTGACTTTC; CDR3aa: CASSDSRSGANVLTF
j_gene: TRBJ1-2; d_gene: TRBD1; v_gene: TRBV18; len: 15; abundance: few; CDR3nt: TGTGCCAGCTCACCCCCCGGGACAGGGAGCTATGGCTACACCTTC; CDR3aa: CASSPPGTGSYGYTF
j_gene: TRBJ2-7; d_gene: -; v_gene: TRBV6-5; len: 14; abundance: -; CDR3nt: TGTGCCAGCAGTTTAGGTCGACAGGCCTACGAGCAGTACTTC; CDR3aa: CASSLGRQAYEQYF
j_gene: TRBJ2-7; d_gene: -; v_gene: TRBV27; len: 11; abundance: -; CDR3nt: TGTGCCAGCGGCCCCGTCTACGAGCTGTACTTC; CDR3aa: CASGPVYELYF
j_gene: TRBJ1-5; d_gene: -; v_gene: TRBV19; len: 13; abundance: -; CDR3nt: TGTGCCAGTACTGGACAGAGAAATCAGCCCCAGCATTTT; CDR3aa: CASTGQRNQPQHF
j_gene: TRBJ1-4; d_gene: -; v_gene: TRBV5-1; len: 14; abundance: once; CDR3nt: TGCGCCAGCAAGACGGTAGCAACTAATGAAAAACTGTTTTTT; CDR3aa: CASKTVATNEKLFF
j_gene: TRBJ1-3; d_gene: -; v_gene: TRBV5-1; len: 14; abundance: once; CDR3nt: TGCGCCAGCAGCTTAGAGCCCTCTGGAAACACCATATATTTT; CDR3aa: CASSLEPSGNTIYF
j_gene: TRBJ2-7; d_gene: TRBD1; v_gene: TRBV5-1; len: 13; abundance: -; CDR3nt: TGCGCCAGCACCCGGGGACAGAGGTACGAGCAGTACTTC; CDR3aa: CASTRGQRYEQYF
j_gene: TRBJ2-1; d_gene: -; v_gene: TRBV7-8; len: 12; abundance: -; CDR3nt: TGTGCCAGCAGCTTGGGGGGCTATGAGCAGTTCTTC; CDR3aa: CASSLGGYEQFF
j_gene: TRBJ1-1; d_gene: TRBD1; v_gene: TRBV30; len: 13; abundance: -; CDR3nt: TGTGCCTGGCGACAGGGAATAAACACTGAAGCTTTCTTT; CDR3aa: CAWRQGINTEAFF
j_gene: TRBJ1-3; d_gene: -; v_gene: TRBV30; len: 14; abundance: few; CDR3nt: TGTGCCTGGGCCCAGGGCTCGCTTGGAAACACCATATATTTT; CDR3aa: CAWAQGSLGNTIYF
j_gene: TRBJ2-3; d_gene: -; v_gene: TRBV6-6; len: 16; abundance: -; CDR3nt: TGTGCCAGCAGTTACTCGGAGGGGTTTGGCACAGATACGCAGTATTTT; CDR3aa: CASSYSEGFGTDTQYF
j_gene: TRBJ1-1; d_gene: -; v_gene: TRBV9; len: 14; abundance: -; CDR3nt: TGTGCCAGCAGCGTAGGTATTTCAAACACTGAAGCTTTCTTT; CDR3aa: CASSVGISNTEAFF
j_gene: TRBJ2-7; d_gene: -; v_gene: TRBV5-1; len: 14; abundance: -; CDR3nt: TGCGCCAGCAGCTTGGCGGTGGGTCACCACGAGCAGTACTTC; CDR3aa: CASSLAVGHHEQYF
j_gene: TRBJ2-5; d_gene: -; v_gene: TRBV19; len: 13; abundance: -; CDR3nt: TGTGCCAGTAGAAGGAGCCTGCGGGAGACCCAGTACTTC; CDR3aa: CASRRSLRETQYF
j_gene: TRBJ1-1; d_gene: TRBD1; v_gene: TRBV6-5; len: 16; abundance: -; CDR3nt: TGTGCCAGCAGTTACTCGGGGACAGCATGGAACACTGAAGCTTTCTTT; CDR3aa: CASSYSGTAWNTEAFF
j_gene: TRBJ1-1; d_gene: -; v_gene: TRBV10-1; len: 15; abundance: -; CDR3nt: TGCGCCAGCAGTGAAGGGGGGTCAGGAGGCACTGAAGCTTTCTTT; CDR3aa: CASSEGGSGGTEAFF
j_gene: TRBJ1-2; d_gene: TRBD1; v_gene: TRBV5-1; len: 14; abundance: -; CDR3nt: TGCGCCAGCAGCTCCGGACAGGGAAGTCGTGGCTACACCTTC; CDR3aa: CASSSGQGSRGYTF
j_gene: TRBJ1-5; d_gene: -; v_gene: TRBV27; len: 15; abundance: few; CDR3nt: TGTGCCAGCAGCCTGCGGGCAGACAACCATCAGCCCCAGCATTTT; CDR3aa: CASSLRADNHQPQHF
j_gene: TRBJ1-1; d_gene: -; v_gene: TRBV5-6; len: 15; abundance: -; CDR3nt: TGTGCCAGCAGCTTGAGGGGCAGATCGAACACTGAAGCTTTCTTT; CDR3aa: CASSLRGRSNTEAFF
j_gene: TRBJ1-1; d_gene: -; v_gene: TRBV7-2; len: 13; abundance: -; CDR3nt: TGTGCCAGCAGCTTAGACGGCCCCGGGAAAGCTTTCTTT; CDR3aa: CASSLDGPGKAFF
j_gene: TRBJ2-1; d_gene: TRBD2; v_gene: TRBV7-9; len: 15; abundance: -; CDR3nt: TGTGCCAGCAGCTCCGGACTAGCGGGGTACAATGAGCAGTTCTTC; CDR3aa: CASSSGLAGYNEQFF
j_gene: TRBJ2-5; d_gene: -; v_gene: TRBV29-1; len: 14; abundance: -; CDR3nt: TGCAGCGTTGTCGTCCTGGTAATAGGGGAGACCCAGTACTTC; CDR3aa: CSVVVLVIGETQYF
j_gene: TRBJ2-5; d_gene: -; v_gene: TRBV5-1; len: 15; abundance: -; CDR3nt: TGCGCCAGCAGCCCGGAACCACGGGGCGAGTGGACCCAGTACTTC; CDR3aa: CASSPEPRGEWTQYF